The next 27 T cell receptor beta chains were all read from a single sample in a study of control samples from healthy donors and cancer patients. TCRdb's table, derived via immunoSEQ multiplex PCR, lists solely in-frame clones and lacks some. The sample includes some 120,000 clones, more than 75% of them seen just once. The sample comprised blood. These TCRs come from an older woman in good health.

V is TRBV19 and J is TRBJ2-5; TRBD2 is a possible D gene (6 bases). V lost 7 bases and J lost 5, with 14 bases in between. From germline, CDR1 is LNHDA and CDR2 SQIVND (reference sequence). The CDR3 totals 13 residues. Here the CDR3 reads CASTGPSGETQYF. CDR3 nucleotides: TGTGCCAGTACCGGACCGAGCGGGGAGACCCAGTACTTC.

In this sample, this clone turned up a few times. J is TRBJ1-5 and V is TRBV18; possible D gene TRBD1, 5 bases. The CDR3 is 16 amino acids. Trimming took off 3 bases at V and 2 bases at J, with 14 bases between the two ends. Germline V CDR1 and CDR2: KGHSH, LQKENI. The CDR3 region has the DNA TGTGCCAGCTCACCGCAACAGGTTACGGGCAATCAGCCCCAGCATTTT. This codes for CASSPQQVTGNQPQHF.

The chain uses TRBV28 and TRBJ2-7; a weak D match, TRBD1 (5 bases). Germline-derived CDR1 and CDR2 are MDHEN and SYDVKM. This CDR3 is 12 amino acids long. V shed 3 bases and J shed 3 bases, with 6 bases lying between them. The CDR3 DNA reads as TGTGCCAGCAGTTTGCAGGGCTACGAGCAGTACTTC. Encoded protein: CASSLQGYEQYF. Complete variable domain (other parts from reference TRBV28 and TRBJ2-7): DVKVTQSSRYLVKRTGEKVFLECVQDMDHENMFWYRQDPGLGLRLIYFSYDVKMKEKGDIPEGYSVSREKKERFSLILESASTNQTSMYLCASSLQGYEQYFGPGTRLTVT.

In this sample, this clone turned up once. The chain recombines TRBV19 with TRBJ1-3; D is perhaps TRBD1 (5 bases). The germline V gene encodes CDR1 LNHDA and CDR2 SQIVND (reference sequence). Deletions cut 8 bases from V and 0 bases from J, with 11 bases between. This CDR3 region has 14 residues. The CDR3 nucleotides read TGTGCCAGTGGGGGGAGCCTCTCTGGAAACACCATATATTTT. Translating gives CASGGSLSGNTIYF.

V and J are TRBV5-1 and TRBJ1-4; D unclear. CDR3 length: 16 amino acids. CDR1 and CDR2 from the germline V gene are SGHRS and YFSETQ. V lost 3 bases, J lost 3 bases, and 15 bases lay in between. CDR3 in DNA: TGCGCCAGCAGCTCCTCCCTCAGTACCCCTAATGAAAAACTGTTTTTT. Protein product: CASSSSLSTPNEKLFF.

DNA for the CDR3: TGTGCCAGCAGTTTAGCCCACACAGATACGCAGTATTTT. Protein: CASSLAHTDTQYF. V gene TRBV27 combines with J gene TRBJ2-3; D is ambiguous. There are 13 residues in the CDR3. V was pared by 2 bases and J by 2 bases, with 5 bases between. Germline V gene sequence: CDR1 MNHEY, CDR2 SMNVEV (reference sequence).

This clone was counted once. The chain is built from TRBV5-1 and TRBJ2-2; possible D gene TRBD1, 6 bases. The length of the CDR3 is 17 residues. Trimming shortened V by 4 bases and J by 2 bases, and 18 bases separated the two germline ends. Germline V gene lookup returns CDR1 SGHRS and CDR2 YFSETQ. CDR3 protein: CASSPKDRDTNTGELFF. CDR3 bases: TGCGCCAGCAGCCCAAAAGACCGGGACACAAACACCGGGGAGCTGTTTTTT.

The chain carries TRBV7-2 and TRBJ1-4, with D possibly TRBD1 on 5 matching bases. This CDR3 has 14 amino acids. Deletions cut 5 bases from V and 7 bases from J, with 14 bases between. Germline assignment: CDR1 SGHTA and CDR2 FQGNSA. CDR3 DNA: TGTGCCAGCAGCCCCCGGGACGGGCGTGAAAAACTGTTTTTT. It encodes CASSPRDGREKLFF. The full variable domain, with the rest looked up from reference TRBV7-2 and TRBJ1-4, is GAGVSQSPSNKVTEKGKDVELRCDPISGHTALYWYRQSLGQGLEFLIYFQGNSAPDKSGLPSDRFSAERTGGSVSTLTIQRTQQEDSAVYLCASSPRDGREKLFFGSGTQLSVL.

The CDR3 DNA is TGTGCCAGCAGCTTAAGGGGGCCGTGGGACCCAAGCAATTATAGCAATCAGCCCCAGCATTTT. This translates into CASSLRGPWDPSNYSNQPQHF. The V call is TRBV7-7, the J call TRBJ1-5, with 7 positions matching TRBD1. Per the germline V gene, CDR1 is SSHAT and CDR2 is FNYEAQ (reference sequence). V lost 2 bases to trimming and J lost 0 bases; unmatched junction nucleotides: 19. The length of the CDR3 is 21 residues.

The CDR3 loop is CASSTHRGTEAFF. In nucleotides, the CDR3 is TGTGCCAGCAGTACACACAGGGGCACTGAAGCTTTCTTT. The V gene is TRBV12-3 or TRBV12-4, the J gene TRBJ1-1; 7 bases are shared with TRBD1. V lost 5 bases to trimming and J lost 4 bases; unmatched junction nucleotides: 4. The CDR3 is 13 amino acids.

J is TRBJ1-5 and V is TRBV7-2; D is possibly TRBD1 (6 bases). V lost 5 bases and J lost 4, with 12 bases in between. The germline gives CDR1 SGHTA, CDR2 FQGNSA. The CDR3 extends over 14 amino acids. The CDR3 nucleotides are TGTGCCAGCAGCCCCCTAGGGGGGAATCAGCCCCAGCATTTT. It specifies CASSPLGGNQPQHF.

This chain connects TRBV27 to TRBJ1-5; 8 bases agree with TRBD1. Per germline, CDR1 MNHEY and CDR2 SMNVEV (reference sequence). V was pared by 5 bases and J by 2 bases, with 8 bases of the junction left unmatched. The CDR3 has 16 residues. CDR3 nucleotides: TGTGCCAGCAGTGCGCCCAGGGGGCGCGGCAATCAGCCCCAGCATTTT. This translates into CASSAPRGRGNQPQHF.

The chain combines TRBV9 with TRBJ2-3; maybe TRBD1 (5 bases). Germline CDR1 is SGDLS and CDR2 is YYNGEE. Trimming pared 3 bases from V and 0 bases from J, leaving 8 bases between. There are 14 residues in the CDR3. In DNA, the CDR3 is TGTGCCAGCAGCGGGACATCTAGCACAGATACGCAGTATTTT. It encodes CASSGTSSTDTQYF.

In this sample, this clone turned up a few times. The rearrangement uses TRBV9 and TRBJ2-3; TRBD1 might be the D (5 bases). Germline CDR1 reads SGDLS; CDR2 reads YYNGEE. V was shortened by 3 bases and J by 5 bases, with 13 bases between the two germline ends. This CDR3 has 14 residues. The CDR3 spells CASSARPRGDTQYF. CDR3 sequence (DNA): TGTGCCAGCAGCGCCCGTCCAAGGGGAGATACGCAGTATTTT.

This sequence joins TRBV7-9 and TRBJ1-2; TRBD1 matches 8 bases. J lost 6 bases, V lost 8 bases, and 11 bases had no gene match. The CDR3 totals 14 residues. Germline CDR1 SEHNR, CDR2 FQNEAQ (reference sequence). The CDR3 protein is CASFQGGRGHGYTF. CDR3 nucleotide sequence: TGTGCCAGCTTCCAAGGCGGCAGGGGGCATGGCTACACCTTC.

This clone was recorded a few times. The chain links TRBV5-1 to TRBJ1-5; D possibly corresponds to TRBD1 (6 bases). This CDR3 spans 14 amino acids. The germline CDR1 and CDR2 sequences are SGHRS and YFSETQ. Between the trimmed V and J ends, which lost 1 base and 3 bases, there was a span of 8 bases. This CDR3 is CASSLWGPNQPQHF. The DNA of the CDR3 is TGCGCCAGCAGCTTGTGGGGGCCCAATCAGCCCCAGCATTTT. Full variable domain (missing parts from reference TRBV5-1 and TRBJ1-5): KAGVTQTPRYLIKTRGQQVTLSCSPISGHRSVSWYQQTPGQGLQFLFEYFSETQRNKGNFPGRFSGRQFSNSRSEMNVSTLELGDSALYLCASSLWGPNQPQHFGDGTRLSIL.

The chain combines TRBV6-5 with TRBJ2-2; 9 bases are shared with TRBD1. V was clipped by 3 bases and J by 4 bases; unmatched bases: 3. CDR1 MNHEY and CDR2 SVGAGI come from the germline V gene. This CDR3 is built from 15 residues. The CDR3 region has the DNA TGTGCCAGCAGTTATAGACAGGGGGGCACCGGGGAGCTGTTTTTT. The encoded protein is CASSYRQGGTGELFF.

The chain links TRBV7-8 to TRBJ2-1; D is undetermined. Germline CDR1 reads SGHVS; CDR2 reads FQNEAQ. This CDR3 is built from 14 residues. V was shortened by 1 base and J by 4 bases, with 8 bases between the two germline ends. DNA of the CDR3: TGTGCCAGCAGCTTAGAGCAGGCGTACAATGAGCAGTTCTTC. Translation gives CASSLEQAYNEQFF.

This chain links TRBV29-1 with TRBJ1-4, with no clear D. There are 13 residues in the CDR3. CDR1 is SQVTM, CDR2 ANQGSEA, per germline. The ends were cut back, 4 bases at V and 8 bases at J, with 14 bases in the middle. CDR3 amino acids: CSVGLGSSEKLFF. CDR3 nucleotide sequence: TGCAGCGTTGGGCTGGGGAGCTCAGAAAAACTGTTTTTT. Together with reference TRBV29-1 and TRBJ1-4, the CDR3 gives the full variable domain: SAVISQKPSRDICQRGTSLTIQCQVDSQVTMMFWYRQQPGQSLTLIATANQGSEATYESGFVIDKFPISRPNLTFSTLTVSNMSPEDSSIYLCSVGLGSSEKLFFGSGTQLSVL.

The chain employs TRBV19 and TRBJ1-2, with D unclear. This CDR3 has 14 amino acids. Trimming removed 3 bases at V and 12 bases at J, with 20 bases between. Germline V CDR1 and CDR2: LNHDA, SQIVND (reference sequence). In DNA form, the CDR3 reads TGTGCCAGTAGTATGCTCCTGCAACAGCGAGTCCACACCTTC. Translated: CASSMLLQQRVHTF.

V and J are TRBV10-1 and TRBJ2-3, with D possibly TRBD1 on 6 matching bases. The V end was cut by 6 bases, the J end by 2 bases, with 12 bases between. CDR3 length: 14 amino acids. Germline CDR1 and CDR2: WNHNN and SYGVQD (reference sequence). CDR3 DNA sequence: TGCGCCAGCAGCGAACAGGGCGTCACAGATACGCAGTATTTT. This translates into CASSEQGVTDTQYF.

CDR3 loop: CASSSQGQLSYEQYF. CDR3 in DNA: TGTGCCAGCAGCTCGCAGGGACAGCTCTCCTACGAGCAGTACTTC. The V call is TRBV11-2, the J call TRBJ2-7, with 7 bases identical to TRBD1. This CDR3 region has 15 residues. After removal of 4 bases from V and 0 bases from J, the junction contained 6 bases not matched to a gene. CDR1 and CDR2 (germline): SGHAT, FQNNGV.

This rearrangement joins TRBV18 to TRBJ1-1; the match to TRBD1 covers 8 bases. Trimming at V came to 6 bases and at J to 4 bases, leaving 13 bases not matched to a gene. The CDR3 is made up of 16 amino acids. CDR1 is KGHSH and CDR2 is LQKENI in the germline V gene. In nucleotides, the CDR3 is TGTGCCAGCTCGACCGGACAGGGATCGTCCGGCACTGAAGCTTTCTTT. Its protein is CASSTGQGSSGTEAFF.

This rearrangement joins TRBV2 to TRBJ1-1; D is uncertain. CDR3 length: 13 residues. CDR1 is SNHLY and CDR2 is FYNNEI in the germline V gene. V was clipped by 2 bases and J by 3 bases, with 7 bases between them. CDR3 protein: CASSERWDTEAFF. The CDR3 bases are TGTGCCAGCAGTGAAAGGTGGGACACTGAAGCTTTCTTT.

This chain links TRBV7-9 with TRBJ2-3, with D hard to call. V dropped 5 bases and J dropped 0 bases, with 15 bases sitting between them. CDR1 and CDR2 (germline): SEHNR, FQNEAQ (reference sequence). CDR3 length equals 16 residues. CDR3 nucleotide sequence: TGTGCCAGCAGCCTTGGGGTGTCTAGTAGCACAGATACGCAGTATTTT. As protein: CASSLGVSSSTDTQYF.

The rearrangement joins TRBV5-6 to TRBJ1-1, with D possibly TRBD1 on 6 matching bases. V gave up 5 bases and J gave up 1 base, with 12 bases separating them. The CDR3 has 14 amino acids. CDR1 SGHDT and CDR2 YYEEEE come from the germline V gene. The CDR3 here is CASSLGQRNTEAFF. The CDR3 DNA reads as TGTGCCAGCAGTTTAGGACAGCGGAACACTGAAGCTTTCTTT.

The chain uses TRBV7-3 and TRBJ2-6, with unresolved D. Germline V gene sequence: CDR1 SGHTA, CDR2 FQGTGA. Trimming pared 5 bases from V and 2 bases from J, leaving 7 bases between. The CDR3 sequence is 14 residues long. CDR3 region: CASSRVAGANVLTF. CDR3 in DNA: TGTGCCAGCAGCCGGGTGGCTGGGGCCAACGTCCTGACTTTC.